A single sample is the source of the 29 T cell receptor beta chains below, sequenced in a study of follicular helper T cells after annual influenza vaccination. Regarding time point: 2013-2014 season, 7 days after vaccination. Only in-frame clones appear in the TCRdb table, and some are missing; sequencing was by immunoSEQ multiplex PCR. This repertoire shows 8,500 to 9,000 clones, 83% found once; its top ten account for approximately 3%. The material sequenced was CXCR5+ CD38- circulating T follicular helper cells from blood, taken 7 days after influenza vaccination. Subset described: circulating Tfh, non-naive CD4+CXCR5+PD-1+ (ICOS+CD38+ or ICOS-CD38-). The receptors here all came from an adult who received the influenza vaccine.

The CDR3 nucleotides read TGCGCCAGCAGCCCTGGGGCGGGAAACACCGGGGAGCTGTTTTTT. This codes for CASSPGAGNTGELFF. The chain employs TRBV5-1 and TRBJ2-2; D might be TRBD2 (6 bases). This CDR3 region has 15 residues. Germline lookup yields CDR1 SGHRS and CDR2 YFSETQ. V lost 4 bases, J lost 2 bases, and 12 bases lay in between.

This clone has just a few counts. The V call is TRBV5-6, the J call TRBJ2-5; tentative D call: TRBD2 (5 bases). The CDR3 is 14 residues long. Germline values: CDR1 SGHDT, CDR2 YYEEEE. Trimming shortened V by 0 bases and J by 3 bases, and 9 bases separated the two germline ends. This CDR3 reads CASSLVSREETQYF. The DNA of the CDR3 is TGTGCCAGCAGCTTGGTGTCGCGGGAAGAGACCCAGTACTTC.

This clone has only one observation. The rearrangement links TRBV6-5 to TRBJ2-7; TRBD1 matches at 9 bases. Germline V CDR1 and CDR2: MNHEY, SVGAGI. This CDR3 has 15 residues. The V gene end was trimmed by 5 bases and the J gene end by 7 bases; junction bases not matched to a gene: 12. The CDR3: CASSPRGQGSEEQYF. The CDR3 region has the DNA TGTGCCAGCAGTCCGCGGGGACAGGGCTCAGAGGAGCAGTACTTC.

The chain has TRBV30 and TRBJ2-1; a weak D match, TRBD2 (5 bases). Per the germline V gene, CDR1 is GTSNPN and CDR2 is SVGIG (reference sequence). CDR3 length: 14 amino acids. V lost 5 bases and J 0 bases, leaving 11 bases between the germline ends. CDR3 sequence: CAWQRQSSYNEQFF. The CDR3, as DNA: TGTGCCTGGCAGCGGCAGAGCTCCTACAATGAGCAGTTCTTC.

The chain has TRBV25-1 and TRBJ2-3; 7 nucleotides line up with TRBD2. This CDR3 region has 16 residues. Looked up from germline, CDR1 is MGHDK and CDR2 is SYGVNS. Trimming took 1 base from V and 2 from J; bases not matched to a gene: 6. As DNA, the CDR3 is TGTGCCAGCAGTGAATTCGGCGGGAGCTCCACAGATACGCAGTATTTT. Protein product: CASSEFGGSSTDTQYF.

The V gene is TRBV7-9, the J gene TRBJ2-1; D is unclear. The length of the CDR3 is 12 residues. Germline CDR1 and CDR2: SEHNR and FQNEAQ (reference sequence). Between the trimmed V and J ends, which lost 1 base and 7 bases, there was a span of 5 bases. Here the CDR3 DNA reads TGTGCCAGCAGCTTAGGGATTAATGAGCAGTTCTTC. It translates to CASSLGINEQFF.

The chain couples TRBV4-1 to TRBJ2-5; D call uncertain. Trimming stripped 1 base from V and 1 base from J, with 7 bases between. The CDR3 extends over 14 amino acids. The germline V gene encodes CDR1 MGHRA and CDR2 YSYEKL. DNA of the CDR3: TGCGCCAGCAGCCAAGTGTGGGGCCAAGAGACCCAGTACTTC. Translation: CASSQVWGQETQYF.

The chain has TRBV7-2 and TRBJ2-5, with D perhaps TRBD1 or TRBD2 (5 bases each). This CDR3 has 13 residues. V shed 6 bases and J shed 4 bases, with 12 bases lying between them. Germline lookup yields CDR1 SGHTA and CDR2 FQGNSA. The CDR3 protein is CASSRGQGETQYF. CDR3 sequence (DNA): TGTGCCAGCAGTCGCGGGCAGGGAGAGACCCAGTACTTC.

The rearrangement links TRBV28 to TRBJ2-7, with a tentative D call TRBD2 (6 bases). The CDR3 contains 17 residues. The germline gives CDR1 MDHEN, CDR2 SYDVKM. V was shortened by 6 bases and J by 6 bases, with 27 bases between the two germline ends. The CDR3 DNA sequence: TGTGCCAGCAGCATCTTCGGTACTGGGCGGGATGTGGGCGAGCAGTACTTC. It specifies CASSIFGTGRDVGEQYF.

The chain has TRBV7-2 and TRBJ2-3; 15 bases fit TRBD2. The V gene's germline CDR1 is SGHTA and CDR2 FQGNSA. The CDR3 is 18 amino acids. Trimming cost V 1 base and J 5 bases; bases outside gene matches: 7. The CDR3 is CASSLDRTSGGVEDTQYF. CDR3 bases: TGTGCCAGCAGCTTAGACAGGACTAGCGGGGGGGTGGAAGATACGCAGTATTTT. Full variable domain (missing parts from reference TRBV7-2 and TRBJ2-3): GAGVSQSPSNKVTEKGKDVELRCDPISGHTALYWYRQSLGQGLEFLIYFQGNSAPDKSGLPSDRFSAERTGGSVSTLTIQRTQQEDSAVYLCASSLDRTSGGVEDTQYFGPGTRLTVL.

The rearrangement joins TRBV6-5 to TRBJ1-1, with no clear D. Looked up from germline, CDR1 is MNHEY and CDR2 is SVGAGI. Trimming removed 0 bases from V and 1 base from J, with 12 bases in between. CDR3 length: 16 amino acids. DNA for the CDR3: TGTGCCAGCAGTTACTCGAATTTTGCCCCGAACACTGAAGCTTTCTTT. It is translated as CASSYSNFAPNTEAFF.

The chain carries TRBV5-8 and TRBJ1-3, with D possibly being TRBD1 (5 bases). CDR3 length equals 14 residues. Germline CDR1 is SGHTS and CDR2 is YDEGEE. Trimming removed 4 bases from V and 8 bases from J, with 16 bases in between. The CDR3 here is CASSRRGMGDTIYF. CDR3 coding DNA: TGTGCCAGCAGCCGGAGAGGCATGGGGGACACCATATATTTT. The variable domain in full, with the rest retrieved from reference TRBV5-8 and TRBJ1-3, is EAGVTQSPTHLIKTRGQQATLRCSPISGHTSVYWYQQALGLGLQFLLWYDEGEERNRGNFPPRFSGRQFPNYSSELNVNALELEDSALYLCASSRRGMGDTIYFGEGSWLTVV.

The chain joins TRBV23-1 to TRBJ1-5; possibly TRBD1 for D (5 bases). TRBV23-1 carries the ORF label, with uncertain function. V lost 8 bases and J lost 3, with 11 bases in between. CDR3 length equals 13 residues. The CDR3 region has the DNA TGCGCCAGCGGAATGGGACTCAATCAGCCCCAGCATTTT. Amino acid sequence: CASGMGLNQPQHF.

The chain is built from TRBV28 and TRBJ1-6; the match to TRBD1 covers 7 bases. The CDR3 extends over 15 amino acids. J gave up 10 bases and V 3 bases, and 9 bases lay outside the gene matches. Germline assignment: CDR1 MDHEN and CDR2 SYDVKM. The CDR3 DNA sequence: TGTGCCAGCAGTTTCGGTACAGGGGCAAACTCACCCCTCCACTTT. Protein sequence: CASSFGTGANSPLHF.

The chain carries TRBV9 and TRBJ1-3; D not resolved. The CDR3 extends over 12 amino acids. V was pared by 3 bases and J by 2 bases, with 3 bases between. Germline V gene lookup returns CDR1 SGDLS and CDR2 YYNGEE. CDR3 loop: CASSEAGNTIYF. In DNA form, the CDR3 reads TGTGCCAGCAGCGAGGCTGGAAACACCATATATTTT.

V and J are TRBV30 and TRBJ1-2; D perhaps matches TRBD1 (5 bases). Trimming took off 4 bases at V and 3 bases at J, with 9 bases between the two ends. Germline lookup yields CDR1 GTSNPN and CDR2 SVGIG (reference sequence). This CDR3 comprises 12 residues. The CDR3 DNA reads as TGTGCCTGGAAGCGGGGGGACTATGGCTACACCTTC. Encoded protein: CAWKRGDYGYTF.

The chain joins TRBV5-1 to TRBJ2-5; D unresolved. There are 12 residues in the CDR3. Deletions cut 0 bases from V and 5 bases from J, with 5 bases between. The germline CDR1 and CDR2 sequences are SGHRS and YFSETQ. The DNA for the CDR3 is TGCGCCAGCAGCTTGGTAATGGAGACCCAGTACTTC. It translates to CASSLVMETQYF.

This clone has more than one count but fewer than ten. The CDR3 sequence is CASSELVGQPQHF. The CDR3 nucleotides read TGTGCCAGCAGTGAGCTAGTGGGACAGCCCCAGCATTTT. The J gene is TRBJ1-5, the V gene TRBV2; no clear D gene. CDR3 size: 13 residues. Germline CDR1 SNHLY, CDR2 FYNNEI. Trimming removed 3 bases from V and 7 bases from J, with 10 bases in between.

The DNA for the CDR3 is TGTGCCAGCAGCTCGATGGATGAGCAGTTCTTC. It specifies CASSSMDEQFF. The V and J genes are TRBV4-2 and TRBJ2-1, with unresolved D. Trimming took 5 bases from V and 8 from J, leaving 7 bases between them. Looked up from germline, CDR1 is LGHNA and CDR2 is YNFKEQ. This CDR3 has 11 residues.

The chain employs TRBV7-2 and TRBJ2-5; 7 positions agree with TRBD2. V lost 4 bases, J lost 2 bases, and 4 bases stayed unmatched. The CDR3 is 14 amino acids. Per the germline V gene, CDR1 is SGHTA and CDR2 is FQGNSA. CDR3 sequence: CASSYQAGQETQYF. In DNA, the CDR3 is TGTGCCAGCAGCTACCAAGCGGGGCAAGAGACCCAGTACTTC.

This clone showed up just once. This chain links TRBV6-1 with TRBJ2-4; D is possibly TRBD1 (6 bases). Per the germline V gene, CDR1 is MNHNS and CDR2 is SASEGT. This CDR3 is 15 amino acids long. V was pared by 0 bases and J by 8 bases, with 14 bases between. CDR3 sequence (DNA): TGTGCCAGCAGTGAAGCGCCGGGCAGGGGACACATTCAGTACTTC. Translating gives CASSEAPGRGHIQYF.

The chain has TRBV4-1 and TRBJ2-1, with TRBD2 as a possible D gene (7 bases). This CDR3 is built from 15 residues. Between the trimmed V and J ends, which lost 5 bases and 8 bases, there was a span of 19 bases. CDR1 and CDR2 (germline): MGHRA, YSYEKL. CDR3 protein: CASSYQTGAGDEQFF. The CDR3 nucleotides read TGCGCCAGCAGCTATCAGACAGGCGCGGGAGATGAGCAGTTCTTC.

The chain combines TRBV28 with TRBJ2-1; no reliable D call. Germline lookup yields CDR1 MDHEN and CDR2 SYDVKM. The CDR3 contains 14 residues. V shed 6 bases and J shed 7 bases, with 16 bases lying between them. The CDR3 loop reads CASSPGQAINEQFF. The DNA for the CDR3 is TGTGCCAGCAGCCCCGGGCAGGCGATAAATGAGCAGTTCTTC. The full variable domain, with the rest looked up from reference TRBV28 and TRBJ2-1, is DVKVTQSSRYLVKRTGEKVFLECVQDMDHENMFWYRQDPGLGLRLIYFSYDVKMKEKGDIPEGYSVSREKKERFSLILESASTNQTSMYLCASSPGQAINEQFFGPGTRLTVL.

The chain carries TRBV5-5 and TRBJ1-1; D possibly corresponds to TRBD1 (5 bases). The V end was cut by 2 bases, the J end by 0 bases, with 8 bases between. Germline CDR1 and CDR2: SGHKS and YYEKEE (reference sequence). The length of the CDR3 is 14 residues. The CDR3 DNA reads TGTGCCAGCAGCTTTGTCAGGGTGAACACTGAAGCTTTCTTT. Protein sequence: CASSFVRVNTEAFF. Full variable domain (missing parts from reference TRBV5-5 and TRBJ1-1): DAGVTQSPTHLIKTRGQQVTLRCSPISGHKSVSWYQQVLGQGPQFIFQYYEKEERGRGNFPDRFSARQFPNYSSELNVNALLLGDSALYLCASSFVRVNTEAFFGQGTRLTVV.

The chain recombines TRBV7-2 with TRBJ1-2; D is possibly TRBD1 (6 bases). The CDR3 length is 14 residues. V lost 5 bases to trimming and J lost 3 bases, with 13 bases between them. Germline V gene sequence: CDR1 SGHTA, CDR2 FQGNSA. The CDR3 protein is CASSPTGNDYGYTF. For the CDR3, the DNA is TGTGCCAGCAGCCCTACAGGGAACGACTATGGCTACACCTTC.

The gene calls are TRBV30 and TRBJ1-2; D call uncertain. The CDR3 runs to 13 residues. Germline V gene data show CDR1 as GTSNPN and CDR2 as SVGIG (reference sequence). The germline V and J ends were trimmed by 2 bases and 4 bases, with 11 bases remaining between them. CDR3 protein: CAWSPDNGYGYTF. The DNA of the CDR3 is TGTGCCTGGAGTCCGGATAATGGCTATGGCTACACCTTC.

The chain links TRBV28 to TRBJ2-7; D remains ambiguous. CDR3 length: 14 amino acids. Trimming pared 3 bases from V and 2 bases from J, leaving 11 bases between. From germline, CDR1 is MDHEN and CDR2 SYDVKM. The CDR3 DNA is TGTGCCAGCAGTTTTTCCGGCGGTGCCTACGAGCAGTACTTC. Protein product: CASSFSGGAYEQYF.

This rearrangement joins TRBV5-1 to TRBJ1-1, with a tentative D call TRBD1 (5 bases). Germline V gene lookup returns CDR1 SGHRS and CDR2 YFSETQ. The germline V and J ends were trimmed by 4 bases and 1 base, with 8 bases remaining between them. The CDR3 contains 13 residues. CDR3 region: CASSRGQNTEAFF. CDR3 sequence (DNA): TGCGCCAGCAGCCGTGGACAGAACACTGAAGCTTTCTTT. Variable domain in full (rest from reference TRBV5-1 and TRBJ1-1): KAGVTQTPRYLIKTRGQQVTLSCSPISGHRSVSWYQQTPGQGLQFLFEYFSETQRNKGNFPGRFSGRQFSNSRSEMNVSTLELGDSALYLCASSRGQNTEAFFGQGTRLTVV.

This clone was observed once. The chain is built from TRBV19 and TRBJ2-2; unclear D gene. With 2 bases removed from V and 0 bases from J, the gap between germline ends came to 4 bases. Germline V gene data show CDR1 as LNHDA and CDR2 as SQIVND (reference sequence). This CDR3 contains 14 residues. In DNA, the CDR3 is TGTGCCAGTAGTATAATTTCGAACACCGGGGAGCTGTTTTTT. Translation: CASSIISNTGELFF.